Shown below are 18 T cell receptor beta chains from a single sample sequenced in a study of vaccination effects on CD4 cells after COVID-19. The authors isolated CD4+ T cells after about 10 days of culture. Their target antigens are unknown. Sequencing used immunoSEQ multiplex PCR; TCRdb keeps in-frame clones, though not all of them. The sample yields around 27,000 clones, roughly two thirds seen once. The specimen was CD4+ T cells from PBMCs cultured without peptide, collected before COVID-19 vaccination. Receptor source: a human donor who received a COVID-19 vaccine.

This clone was found once. The CDR3 loop is CASSVRSQGRNTEAFF. As DNA, the CDR3 is TGTGCCAGCTCAGTACGTTCCCAGGGCAGAAACACTGAAGCTTTCTTT. The chain links TRBV18 to TRBJ1-1, with TRBD1 as a possible D gene (5 bases). Per the germline V gene, CDR1 is KGHSH and CDR2 is LQKENI. This CDR3 comprises 16 residues. V lost 5 bases, J lost 2 bases, and 18 bases lay in between.

This chain links TRBV7-2 with TRBJ1-5; D gene uncertain. The CDR3 has 14 amino acids. The V gene's germline CDR1 is SGHTA and CDR2 FQGNSA. The V end lost 0 bases, the J end lost 9 bases, and 12 bases lay between the germline ends. The CDR3 loop reads CASSLAEGTRPQHF. As DNA, the CDR3 is TGTGCCAGCAGCTTAGCGGAGGGTACGAGGCCCCAGCATTTT. The full variable domain, in which reference TRBV7-2 and TRBJ1-5 provide the parts outside the CDR3, is GAGVSQSPSNKVTEKGKDVELRCDPISGHTALYWYRQSLGQGLEFLIYFQGNSAPDKSGLPSDRFSAERTGGSVSTLTIQRTQQEDSAVYLCASSLAEGTRPQHFGDGTRLSIL.

The chain combines TRBV19 with TRBJ2-5; 8 bases map to TRBD1. The germline CDR1 and CDR2 sequences are LNHDA and SQIVND (reference sequence). There are 13 residues in the CDR3. Trimming cost V 9 bases and J 2 bases; bases outside gene matches: 5. CDR3 DNA sequence: TGTGCCAGCCAGGGACAGGAACAAGAGACCCAGTACTTC. Residues: CASQGQEQETQYF.

This chain joins TRBV7-2 and TRBJ1-4; possible D gene TRBD1, 6 bases. The CDR3 is 15 amino acids. In germline, CDR1 is SGHTA, CDR2 FQGNSA. V was trimmed by 4 bases and J by 8 bases, leaving 17 bases between them. CDR3 protein: CASSSARGWEEKLFF. The CDR3 nucleotides read TGTGCCAGCAGCTCCGCCAGGGGCTGGGAGGAAAAACTGTTTTTT.

There are a few counts of this clone. Here the CDR3 DNA reads TGTGCCAGCAGTGATAGCGGACAGGGTAACTATGGCTACACCTTC. This sequence encodes CASSDSGQGNYGYTF. V gene TRBV6-1 combines with J gene TRBJ1-2; 8 nucleotides line up with TRBD1. This CDR3 is 15 amino acids long. Germline V lookup: CDR1 MNHNS, CDR2 SASEGT. Unmatched junction bases numbered 4, after V lost 3 bases and J lost 1 base.

The chain combines TRBV27 with TRBJ2-1, with D possibly being TRBD2 (7 bases). From germline, CDR1 is MNHEY and CDR2 SMNVEV (reference sequence). This CDR3 has 18 residues. Trimming shortened V by 4 bases and J by 4 bases, and 23 bases separated the two germline ends. The CDR3 sequence: CASSSLDSRGPKYNEQFF. The DNA of the CDR3 is TGTGCCAGCAGTTCCCTCGACTCGCGGGGGCCGAAGTACAATGAGCAGTTCTTC.

The chain is built from TRBV3-1 (or the pseudogene TRBV3-2) and TRBJ1-5; D unresolved. Germline V gives CDR1 LGHDT, CDR2 YNNKEL (reference sequence). V lost 7 bases and J lost 0, with 10 bases in between. The CDR3 is 14 residues long. DNA of the CDR3: TGTGCCAGCACCCCGGGTGGTAGCAATCAGCCCCAGCATTTT. Amino acid sequence: CASTPGGSNQPQHF.

The rearrangement joins TRBV7-2 to TRBJ2-3, with D maybe TRBD2 (6 bases). The CDR3 sequence is 18 residues long. V lost 6 bases, J lost 4 bases, and 26 bases lay in between. Germline CDR1 SGHTA, CDR2 FQGNSA. This CDR3 is CASRAPWLAWGEADTQYF. The CDR3 region has the DNA TGTGCCAGCAGGGCGCCTTGGCTAGCGTGGGGCGAGGCAGATACGCAGTATTTT.

The chain employs TRBV28 and TRBJ2-3; 12 bases are shared with TRBD1. Germline V gene data show CDR1 as MDHEN and CDR2 as SYDVKM. This CDR3 has 22 residues. Losses at the gene ends were 5 bases for V and 1 base for J; bases not matched to a gene: 22. This CDR3 is CASSLPGTGGAGSPRRTDTQYF. CDR3 sequence (DNA): TGTGCCAGCAGTCTACCCGGGACAGGGGGCGCCGGATCACCGAGGCGCACAGATACGCAGTATTTT.

This clone was seen a few times. Here the CDR3 reads CASSDASGLFYEQYF. For the CDR3, the DNA is TGTGCCAGCAGTGACGCTAGCGGGCTGTTCTACGAGCAGTACTTC. This rearrangement joins TRBV6-1 to TRBJ2-7; 8 nucleotides match TRBD2. Trimming at V came to 3 bases and at J to 3 bases, leaving 7 bases not matched to a gene. Germline V CDR1 and CDR2: MNHNS, SASEGT. This CDR3 comprises 15 residues.

The chain employs TRBV2 and TRBJ2-3; 9 bases match TRBD2. V trimming: 10 bases; J trimming: 0 bases; junction bases outside the gene matches: 5. CDR1 is SNHLY, CDR2 FYNNEI, per germline. The CDR3 runs 14 residues. The CDR3 loop is CATLTSGSTDTQYF. Here the CDR3 DNA reads TGTGCCACCCTGACTAGCGGTAGCACAGATACGCAGTATTTT.

The gene calls are TRBV9 and TRBJ2-5; possibly TRBD1 or TRBD2 for D (5 bases each). Trimming shortened V by 6 bases and J by 4 bases, and 19 bases separated the two germline ends. CDR1 and CDR2 from the germline V gene are SGDLS and YYNGEE. This CDR3 has 15 amino acids. Here the CDR3 reads CASTHRGVVGETQYF. The CDR3 DNA follows: TGTGCCAGCACTCATAGGGGAGTGGTTGGAGAGACCCAGTACTTC.

This clone was seen a single time. The rearrangement uses TRBV4-2 and TRBJ2-3; D is unresolved. The CDR3 covers 13 residues. Germline V lookup: CDR1 LGHNA, CDR2 YNFKEQ. V was clipped by 3 bases and J by 1 base, with 5 bases between them. Here the CDR3 DNA reads TGTGCCAGCAGCCATCCAGGCACAGATACGCAGTATTTT. Its protein product is CASSHPGTDTQYF.

The CDR3 DNA reads TGTGCCAGCAGCGCCAGGGGCACCTCTGGAAACACCATATATTTT. Translated: CASSARGTSGNTIYF. V and J are TRBV11-3 and TRBJ1-3; D perhaps matches TRBD1 (6 bases). Trimming removed 5 bases from V and 0 bases from J, with 11 bases in between. The CDR3 spans 15 residues. CDR1 is SGHNT, CDR2 YENEEA, per germline.

This clone occurred a few times. The chain has TRBV2 and TRBJ2-2; 7 positions agree with TRBD1. The CDR3 runs 12 residues. Germline loops: CDR1 SNHLY, CDR2 FYNNEI. The V segment lost 4 bases and the J segment 10 bases; nucleotides outside the gene matches: 3. In nucleotides, the CDR3 is TGTGCCAGCAGTGGGGACAGCTTGGAGCTGTTTTTT. This gives the protein CASSGDSLELFF. Supplemented by reference TRBV2 and TRBJ2-2, the full variable domain reads EPEVTQTPSHQVTQMGQEVILRCVPISNHLYFYWYRQILGQKVEFLVSFYNNEISEKSEIFDDQFSVERPDGSNFTLKIRSTKLEDSAMYFCASSGDSLELFFGEGSRLTVL.

V usage is TRBV7-9 and J usage is TRBJ1-2, with D maybe TRBD1 (5 bases). This CDR3 contains 16 residues. Trimming took 5 bases from V and 5 from J, leaving 21 bases between them. Germline CDR1 reads SEHNR; CDR2 reads FQNEAQ (reference sequence). The CDR3 DNA follows: TGTGCCAGCAGCCCGGGGGTGGGGCCGACGATTTATGGCTACACCTTC. Translated, it gives CASSPGVGPTIYGYTF.

Only a few counts were recorded for this clone. The CDR3 nucleotides read TGCGCCAGCAGCTCGATACAGGGACCCGACTACGAGCAGTACTTC. The encoded protein is CASSSIQGPDYEQYF. The chain employs TRBV5-1 and TRBJ2-7; a possible D gene is TRBD1 (6 bases). The V and J ends lost 3 bases and 3 bases respectively, with 16 bases between them. There are 15 residues in the CDR3. CDR1 SGHRS and CDR2 YFSETQ come from the germline V gene.

The genes are TRBV7-8 and TRBJ1-5; D unclear. The CDR3 spans 13 residues. The germline V gene encodes CDR1 SGHVS and CDR2 FQNEAQ. Between the trimmed V and J ends, which lost 3 bases and 4 bases, there was a span of 7 bases. The CDR3 region is CASSFKGNQPQHF. The CDR3 region has the DNA TGTGCCAGCAGCTTTAAAGGAAATCAGCCCCAGCATTTT.